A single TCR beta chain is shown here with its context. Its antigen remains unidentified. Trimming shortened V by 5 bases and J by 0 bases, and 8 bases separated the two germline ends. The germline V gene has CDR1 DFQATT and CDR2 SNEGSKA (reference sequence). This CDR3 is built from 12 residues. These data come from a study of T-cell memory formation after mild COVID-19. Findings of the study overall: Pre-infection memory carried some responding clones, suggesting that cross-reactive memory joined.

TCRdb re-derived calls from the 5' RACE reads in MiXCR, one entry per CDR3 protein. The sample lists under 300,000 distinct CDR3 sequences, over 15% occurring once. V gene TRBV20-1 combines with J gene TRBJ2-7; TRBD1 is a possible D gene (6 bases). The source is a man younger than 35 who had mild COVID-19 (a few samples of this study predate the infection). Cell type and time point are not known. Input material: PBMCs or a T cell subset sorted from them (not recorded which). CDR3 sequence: CSASGVSYEQYF. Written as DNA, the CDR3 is TGCAGTGCTTCAGGGGTCTCCTACGAGCAGTACTTC.